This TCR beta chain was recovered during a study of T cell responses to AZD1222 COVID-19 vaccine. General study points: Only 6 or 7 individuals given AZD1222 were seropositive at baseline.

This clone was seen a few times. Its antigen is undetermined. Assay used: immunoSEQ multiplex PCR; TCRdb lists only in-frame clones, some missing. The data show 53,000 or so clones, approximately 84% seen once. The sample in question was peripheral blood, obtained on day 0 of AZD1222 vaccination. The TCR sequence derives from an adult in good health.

The CDR3 spells CASSQAGPGGNTIYF. The CDR3 region has the DNA TGTGCCAGCAGCCAAGCAGGGCCCGGGGGAAACACCATATATTTT. This chain connects TRBV4-2 to TRBJ1-3; D is possibly TRBD1 (5 bases). CDR1 LGHNA and CDR2 YNFKEQ come from the germline V gene. The CDR3 contains 15 residues. V gave up 1 base and J gave up 4 bases, with 11 bases separating them.